This TCR beta chain emerged from a study of spatial heterogeneity in lung cancer. Findings of the study overall: Blood showed ubiquitous tumor TCRs more often at resection than at routine follow-up.

This CDR3 contains 12 residues. Per germline, CDR1 SGHVS and CDR2 FQNEAQ. TCR cDNA molecules each carried a unique molecular identifier. TCRdb processed the 5' RACE reads anew with MiXCR; each CDR3 protein has one entry. The data contain approximately 25,000 distinct CDR3 sequences, about 7% of them singletons. Remarks on this clonotype: Its antigen is not identified. A much larger clone sits a single nucleotide away, making a read error possible.

The time point denotes: sample taken at primary tumor resection. Samples were donated by 72 untreated early-stage non-small cell lung cancer patients. The source was PBMCs, collected at surgery. The receptor was derived from a male donor with early-stage non-small cell lung cancer. The V gene is TRBV7-8, the J gene TRBJ2-1; D unclear. This CDR3 reads CVSSLDFNEQFF. The DNA of the CDR3 is TGTGTCAGCAGCTTAGACTTCAATGAGCAGTTCTTC.